The 6 T cell receptor beta chains presented below share a single source sample, sequenced in a study of a mutant IDH1 vaccine in newly diagnosed glioma. As for time point: week 35, safety follow-up. A single vaccine dose contained 300 ug of mutant IDH1 20-mer peptide, and topical imiquimod was used with it. Profiled with immunoSEQ multiplex PCR; TCRdb holds only in-frame clones, not every one. The repertoire holds approximately 50,000 clones, with 76% as singletons. These receptors lack a known antigen. This sample comprised PBMCs, obtained from a glioma patient whose treatment included an IDH1 peptide vaccine. These receptor sequences come from a man in his forties with glioma.

The chain's CDR3 is CASSMVTSVNEQFF. In DNA, the CDR3 is TGTGCCAGTAGTATGGTGACTAGCGTCAATGAGCAGTTCTTC. This chain joins TRBV19 and TRBJ2-1; TRBD2 matches 8 bases. There are 14 residues in the CDR3. Germline CDR1 is LNHDA and CDR2 is SQIVND (reference sequence). V lost 3 bases to trimming and J lost 6 bases; unmatched junction nucleotides: 4. Supplemented by reference TRBV19 and TRBJ2-1, the full variable domain reads DGGITQSPKYLFRKEGQNVTLSCEQNLNHDAMYWYRQDPGQGLRLIYYSQIVNDFQKGDIAEGYSVSREKKESFPLTVTSAQKNPTAFYLCASSMVTSVNEQFFGPGTRLTVL.

The chain joins TRBV29-1 to TRBJ2-3; D unresolved. Looked up from germline, CDR1 is SQVTM and CDR2 is ANQGSEA. V was pared by 4 bases and J by 2 bases, with 7 bases between. The CDR3 is made up of 12 amino acids. The CDR3 here is CSVGTSTDTQYF. As DNA, the CDR3 is TGCAGCGTTGGGACCTCCACAGATACGCAGTATTTT.

The chain has TRBV19 and TRBJ2-7; D is uncertain. V lost 2 bases, J lost 3 bases, and 8 bases lay in between. Germline CDR1 reads LNHDA; CDR2 reads SQIVND (reference sequence). There are 13 residues in the CDR3. The CDR3 DNA reads TGTGCCAGTAGTATAAAGCTGGGCTACGAGCAGTACTTC. Its protein product is CASSIKLGYEQYF. The full variable domain, completed using reference TRBV19 and TRBJ2-7, is DGGITQSPKYLFRKEGQNVTLSCEQNLNHDAMYWYRQDPGQGLRLIYYSQIVNDFQKGDIAEGYSVSREKKESFPLTVTSAQKNPTAFYLCASSIKLGYEQYFGPGTRLTVT.

V gene TRBV5-1 combines with J gene TRBJ2-2; possible D gene TRBD1, 5 bases. Germline assignment: CDR1 SGHRS and CDR2 YFSETQ. This CDR3 comprises 14 residues. Trimming pared 5 bases from V and 5 bases from J, leaving 13 bases between. This CDR3 reads CASSRAPGTGELFF. CDR3 nucleotide sequence: TGCGCCAGCAGTAGAGCCCCAGGGACCGGGGAGCTGTTTTTT.

The V and J genes are TRBV7-2 and TRBJ1-2; 7 bases align to TRBD1. Germline CDR1 reads SGHTA; CDR2 reads FQGNSA. V dropped 5 bases and J dropped 4; count of bases not matched to a gene: 7. The CDR3 length is 14 residues. CDR3 in amino acids: CASSVRQGSYGYTF. In DNA, the CDR3 is TGTGCCAGCAGCGTACGACAGGGTAGCTATGGCTACACCTTC. The complete variable domain, with remaining parts taken from reference TRBV7-2 and TRBJ1-2, reads GAGVSQSPSNKVTEKGKDVELRCDPISGHTALYWYRQSLGQGLEFLIYFQGNSAPDKSGLPSDRFSAERTGGSVSTLTIQRTQQEDSAVYLCASSVRQGSYGYTFGSGTRLTVV.

There are a few counts of this clone. V usage is TRBV30 and J usage is TRBJ1-2; maybe TRBD1 (5 bases). Trimming took off 4 bases at V and 0 bases at J, with 12 bases between the two ends. This CDR3 region has 14 residues. Germline V lookup: CDR1 GTSNPN, CDR2 SVGIG (reference sequence). For the CDR3, the DNA is TGTGCCTGGACCTTTGGACAAACTAACTATGGCTACACCTTC. Translation: CAWTFGQTNYGYTF.